This TCR beta chain originates from a study of cytomegalovirus exposure and HLA in healthy donors. Libraries were prepared by immunoSEQ multiplex PCR; TCRdb keeps only in-frame clonotypes and omits some of them. The sample yields around 71,000 clones, about 94% seen once. The germline V gene encodes CDR1 SGHRS and CDR2 YFSETQ. V was cut by 3 bases and J by 4 bases, with 14 bases left in between. This CDR3 is built from 14 residues. Study-wide points: The classifier reportedly diagnosed cytomegalovirus status with high sensitivity and specificity. Among the CMV-associated chains, three were confirmed in vitro as specific for CMV antigens. Among TCR beta chains, those listed as cytomegalovirus-associated numbered about 150.

In regard to this clone: Its antigen remains unidentified.

The chain uses TRBV5-1 and TRBJ2-7; D possibly corresponds to TRBD2 (5 bases). The receptor was isolated from a man between 18 and 35 years old in good health and CMV-seropositive. Material: PBMCs. The chain's CDR3 is CASSSSGNQYEQYF. CDR3 DNA sequence: TGCGCCAGCAGCTCCTCCGGGAATCAATACGAGCAGTACTTC.